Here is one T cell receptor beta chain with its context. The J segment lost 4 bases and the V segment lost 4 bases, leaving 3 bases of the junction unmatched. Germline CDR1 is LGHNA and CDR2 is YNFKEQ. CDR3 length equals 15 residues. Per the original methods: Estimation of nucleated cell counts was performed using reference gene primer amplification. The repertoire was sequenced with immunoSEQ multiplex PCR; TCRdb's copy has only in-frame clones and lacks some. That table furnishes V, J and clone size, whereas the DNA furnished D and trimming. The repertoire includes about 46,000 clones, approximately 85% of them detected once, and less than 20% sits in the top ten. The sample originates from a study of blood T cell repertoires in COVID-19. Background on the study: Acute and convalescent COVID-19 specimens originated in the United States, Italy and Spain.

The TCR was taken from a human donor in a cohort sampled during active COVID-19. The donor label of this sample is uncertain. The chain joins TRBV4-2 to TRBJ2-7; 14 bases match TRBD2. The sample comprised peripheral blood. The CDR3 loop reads CASSPTSGGDYEQYF. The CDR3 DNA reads TGTGCCAGCAGCCCGACTAGCGGGGGGGATTACGAGCAGTACTTC.